Sequencing of this T cell receptor (beta chain) was carried out in a study of CD4+ T cells in melanoma. Remarks on this clone: Its antigen remains unidentified.

CDR1 is SGHVS, CDR2 FQNEAQ, per germline. The CDR3 extends over 14 amino acids. V trimming: 5 bases; J trimming: 6 bases; junction bases outside the gene matches: 7. Regarding the study as a whole: A reported correlation linked neoantigen-specific CD4+ T cells to CD8+, macrophage and B cell function. Neoantigen-specific CD4+ T cells in melanoma reportedly had diverse differentiation states.

Measured with immunoSEQ multiplex PCR; TCRdb has only the in-frame clones, and not every one. The profile shows roughly 110,000 clones, over 80% of them singletons. Sequenced input: peripheral blood. The clonotype was recovered from a human donor with melanoma. The gene calls are TRBV7-8 and TRBJ2-1, with 7 nucleotides matching TRBD1. The CDR3 nucleotides read TGTGCCAGCAGCCGAGGGGGCGCGTTCAATGAGCAGTTCTTC. It yields the protein CASSRGGAFNEQFF. The complete variable domain, with remaining parts taken from reference TRBV7-8 and TRBJ2-1, reads GAGVSQSPRYKVAKRGQDVALRCDPISGHVSLFWYQQALGQGPEFLTYFQNEAQLDKSGLPSDRFFAERPEGSVSTLKIQRTQQEDSAVYLCASSRGGAFNEQFFGPGTRLTVL.